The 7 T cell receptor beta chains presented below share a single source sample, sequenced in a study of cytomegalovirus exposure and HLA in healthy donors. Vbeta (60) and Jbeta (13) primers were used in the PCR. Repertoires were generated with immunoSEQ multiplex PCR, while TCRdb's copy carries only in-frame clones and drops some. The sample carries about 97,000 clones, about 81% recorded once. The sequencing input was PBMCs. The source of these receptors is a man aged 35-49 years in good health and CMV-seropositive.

CDR3 in amino acids: CASSPHMNTGELFF. The CDR3 DNA reads as TGTGCCAGCAGCCCTCACATGAACACCGGGGAGCTGTTTTTT. The rearrangement links TRBV27 to TRBJ2-2; D is unclear. The CDR3 has 14 residues. V was cut by 6 bases and J by 1 base, with 9 bases left in between. CDR1 is MNHEY and CDR2 is SMNVEV in the germline V gene (reference sequence).

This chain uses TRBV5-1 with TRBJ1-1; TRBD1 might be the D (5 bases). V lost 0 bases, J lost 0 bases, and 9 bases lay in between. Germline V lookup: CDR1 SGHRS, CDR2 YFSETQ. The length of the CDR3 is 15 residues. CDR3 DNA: TGCGCCAGCAGCTTGGAGGCGACAGTGAACACTGAAGCTTTCTTT. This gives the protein CASSLEATVNTEAFF.

The chain's CDR3 is CASSPKGLAGGDTQYF. For the CDR3, the DNA is TGTGCCAGCTCACCAAAGGGACTAGCGGGAGGAGATACGCAGTATTTT. The V and J genes are TRBV18 and TRBJ2-3, with 15 bases lining up with TRBD2. Germline CDR1 KGHSH, CDR2 LQKENI. The J segment lost 5 bases and the V segment lost 2 bases, leaving 2 bases of the junction unmatched. This CDR3 contains 16 residues.

CDR3 sequence: CASSYRPQANEKLFF. In DNA form, the CDR3 reads TGTGCCAGCAGCTATAGACCACAGGCTAATGAAAAACTGTTTTTT. This rearrangement joins TRBV7-6 to TRBJ1-4; possible D gene TRBD1, 5 bases. Germline CDR1 is SGHVS and CDR2 is FNYEAQ. The CDR3 length is 15 residues. V dropped 4 bases and J dropped 3 bases, with 12 bases sitting between them.

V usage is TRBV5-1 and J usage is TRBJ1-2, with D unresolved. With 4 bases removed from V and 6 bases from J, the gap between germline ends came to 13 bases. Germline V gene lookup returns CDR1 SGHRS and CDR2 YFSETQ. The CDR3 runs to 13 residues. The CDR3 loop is CASSRGEEDGYTF. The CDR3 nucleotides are TGCGCCAGCAGCAGAGGTGAAGAGGATGGCTACACCTTC.

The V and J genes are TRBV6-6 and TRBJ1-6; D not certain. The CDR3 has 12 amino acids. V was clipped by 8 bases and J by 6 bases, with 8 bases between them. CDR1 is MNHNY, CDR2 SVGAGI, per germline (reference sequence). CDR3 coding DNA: TGTGCCAGCGCGGTGATTAATTCACCCCTCCACTTT. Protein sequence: CASAVINSPLHF.

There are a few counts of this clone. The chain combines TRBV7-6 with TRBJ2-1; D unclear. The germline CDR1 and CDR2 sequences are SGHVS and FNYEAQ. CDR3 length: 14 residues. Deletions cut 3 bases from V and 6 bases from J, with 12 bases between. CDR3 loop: CASSLSLVSNEQFF. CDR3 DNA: TGTGCCAGCAGCTTGTCGTTGGTCAGCAATGAGCAGTTCTTC.